A selection of T cell receptor beta chains follows, all from one sample in a study of early stage breast cancer tumors. Profiling relied on immunoSEQ multiplex PCR, and the TCRdb table lists in-frame clones only, not all of them. The profile shows tens of thousands of clones, about 80% of them singletons. The sample consisted of blood. The receptors were gathered from a person aged 30 to 39 with breast cancer. The CDR3 runs from the conserved cysteine through the conserved F or W. The D gene is left open where the match is weak. Only part of the rows carry a size: once, few, many, or a class if the clone is expanded.

CDR3,DNA,size,D,J,V
CASREGQGFGEQYF,TGCGCCAGCAGGGAGGGACAGGGATTCGGGGAGCAGTACTTC,.,TRBD1,TRBJ2-7,TRBV5-1
CASSFTPGGEAFF,TGTGCCAGCAGTTTTACTCCAGGGGGCGAAGCTTTCTTT,once,TRBD1,TRBJ1-1,TRBV5-4
CSVMEPDRPNQPQHF,TGCAGCGTTATGGAACCCGACAGGCCCAATCAGCCCCAGCATTTT,once,.,TRBJ1-5,TRBV29-1
CASSLGGTSGSYEQYF,TGTGCCAGCAGCTTAGGCGGGACTAGCGGTTCCTACGAGCAGTACTTC,.,TRBD2,TRBJ2-7,TRBV7-6
CASSPILAESSTDTQYF,TGCGCCAGCAGCCCTATACTAGCGGAGAGCTCCACAGATACGCAGTATTTT,.,TRBD2,TRBJ2-3,TRBV5-1
CASSLSGEGGETQYF,TGTGCCAGCAGTTTGAGCGGGGAGGGCGGCGAGACCCAGTACTTC,.,TRBD2,TRBJ2-5,TRBV13
CASSQGTDNYGYTF,TGTGCCAGCAGCCAAGGGACAGACAACTATGGCTACACCTTC,few,.,TRBJ1-2,TRBV4-2
CASAPGTHWIDEQFF,TGTGCCAGCGCTCCCGGGACGCATTGGATCGATGAGCAGTTCTTC,.,.,TRBJ2-1,TRBV25-1
CASSRDAPSRANEQFF,TGTGCCAGCAGCCGCGACGCCCCCTCTAGGGCAAATGAGCAGTTCTTC,.,.,TRBJ2-1,TRBV7-8
CASTLAGGNNEQFF,TGTGCCAGCACCTTAGCGGGAGGGAACAATGAGCAGTTCTTC,.,TRBD2,TRBJ2-1,TRBV6-5
CASSSLAGYNEQFF,TGTGCCAGCAGTTCACTAGCGGGGTACAATGAGCAGTTCTTC,.,TRBD2,TRBJ2-1,TRBV6-5
CASSLEVEQYF,TGTGCCAGCTCGCTGGAGGTAGAGCAGTACTTC,.,.,TRBJ2-7,TRBV18
CANGKGLTTYNEQFF,TGTGCCAACGGTAAGGGACTGACGACCTACAATGAGCAGTTCTTC,.,.,TRBJ2-1,TRBV6-1
CASSPYGGSQPYEQYF,TGCGCCAGCAGCCCCTACGGCGGGAGTCAGCCCTACGAGCAGTACTTC,.,TRBD2,TRBJ2-7,TRBV4-1
CASSQESGSNTGELFF,TGTGCCAGCAGCCAAGAGTCGGGTTCGAACACCGGGGAGCTGTTTTTT,once,.,TRBJ2-2,TRBV4-2
CASSQGSLGANEQFF,TGCGCCAGCAGCCAAGGGTCACTAGGCGCCAATGAGCAGTTCTTC,few,.,TRBJ2-1,TRBV4-1
CASRGDWTAGYTF,TGTGCCAGCAGGGGTGACTGGACTGCGGGCTACACCTTC,.,.,TRBJ1-2,TRBV28
CASSIAGQGGTEAFF,TGTGCCAGTAGTATAGCGGGACAGGGTGGGACTGAAGCTTTCTTT,.,TRBD1,TRBJ1-1,TRBV19
CASSSTRDRVNQPQHF,TGTGCCAGCAGTTCGACCCGGGACAGGGTCAATCAGCCCCAGCATTTT,.,TRBD1,TRBJ1-5,TRBV6-5
CSAASGGTEAFF,TGCAGCGCTGCCAGTGGTGGTACTGAAGCTTTCTTT,once,.,TRBJ1-1,TRBV29-1
CASVRDTGAEGEAFF,TGCGCCAGCGTAAGGGATACCGGGGCTGAGGGTGAAGCTTTCTTT,.,.,TRBJ1-1,TRBV5-1
CASSPNSGIRTDTQYF,TGTGCCAGCAGCCCCAATAGCGGGATTCGCACAGATACGCAGTATTTT,.,TRBD2,TRBJ2-3,TRBV5-6
CASSLTGTGDEQYF,TGTGCCAGCAGCTTAACAGGGACAGGGGACGAGCAGTACTTC,.,TRBD1,TRBJ2-7,TRBV11-3
CASSQGTSGRGELFF,TGTGCCAGCAGCCAAGGGACTAGCGGGAGAGGGGAGCTGTTTTTT,.,TRBD2,TRBJ2-2,TRBV11-2
CASSPHPSGDYGYTF,TGCGCCAGCAGCCCCCATCCCTCAGGGGACTATGGCTACACCTTC,.,.,TRBJ1-2,TRBV4-1
CASSRDASDTEAFF,TGTGCCAGCTCAAGGGACGCATCGGACACTGAAGCTTTCTTT,.,.,TRBJ1-1,TRBV18
CASSQGTGDVYGYTF,TGCGCCAGCAGCCAAGGTACTGGTGACGTCTATGGCTACACCTTC,.,.,TRBJ1-2,TRBV4-3
CASSLIRGLNTEAFF,TGTGCCAGCAGCTTGATAAGGGGGCTGAACACTGAAGCTTTCTTT,few,TRBD1,TRBJ1-1,TRBV7-9
CASSDGAGGWNSPLHF,TGTGCCAGCAGCGATGGGGCAGGGGGCTGGAATTCACCCCTCCACTTT,.,TRBD1,TRBJ1-6,TRBV9
CAWIAPRGYGYTF,TGTGCCTGGATTGCCCCCAGGGGCTATGGCTACACCTTC,.,.,TRBJ1-2,TRBV30
CASSEKRPGASYLYGYTF,TGTGCCAGCAGTGAAAAACGCCCGGGTGCCAGCTACCTCTATGGCTACACCTTC,.,.,TRBJ1-2,TRBV6-1
CASSPTGDSSPMNTEAFF,TGTGCCAGCAGCCCGACCGGAGACAGTTCCCCTATGAACACTGAAGCTTTCTTT,few,.,TRBJ1-1,TRBV7-3
CASTAGTLRDTQYF,TGTGCCAGCACCGCGGGGACCCTGCGCGATACGCAGTATTTT,.,.,TRBJ2-3,TRBV7-9